The rows below give T cell receptor beta chains drawn from one sample of a study of T cell responses to AZD1222 COVID-19 vaccine. Clones were read by immunoSEQ multiplex PCR, and TCRdb kept only the in-frame ones, dropping some. Here the sample spans about 95,000 clones, about 89% being singletons. The input for sequencing was peripheral blood, taken on day 0 of AZD1222 vaccination. The receptors were sampled from an adult in good health. Both conserved end residues are part of each CDR3. The order of the fields is J gene, V gene, CDR3 protein.

TRBJ1-1 | TRBV21-1 | CASSKARGGNTEAFF
TRBJ1-2 | TRBV5-3 | CARTGTGRNYGYTF
TRBJ1-6 | TRBV4-2 | CASSLETRDRGSPLHF
TRBJ1-5 | TRBV12-3/TRBV12-4 | CASSSGLGQPQHF
TRBJ1-1 | TRBV5-1 | CASSLVGGQNTEAFF
TRBJ1-6 | TRBV15 | CATSRRSSSYNSPLHF
TRBJ1-5 | TRBV7-2 | CASSLSSGSQQPQHF
TRBJ2-5 | TRBV4-1 | CASSQDPGRKYF
TRBJ1-6 | TRBV11-2 | CASSLGPINSPLHF
TRBJ1-3 | TRBV6-5 | CASTGGAFAGNTIYF
TRBJ2-5 | TRBV5-1 | CASSLMTGLQETQYF
TRBJ1-2 | TRBV4-1 | CASSQVQGYYGYTF
TRBJ2-3 | TRBV7-2 | CASSLSGGDTDTQYF
TRBJ2-3 | TRBV5-1 | CASARLAGGASTDTQYF
TRBJ2-5 | TRBV5-1 | CASSLGPGLQETQYF
TRBJ1-1 | TRBV2 | CASSIQGNTEAFF
TRBJ1-5 | TRBV28 | CASSYRGLHQPQHF
TRBJ2-5 | TRBV27 | CASSFSWQETQYF
TRBJ1-2 | TRBV18 | CASSPLTSYGYTF
TRBJ2-5 | TRBV24-1 | CATSDLEETQYF
TRBJ1-3 | TRBV5-1 | CASSLGQTFGNTIYF
TRBJ1-4 | TRBV6-6 | CASSYSPATNEKLFF
TRBJ2-2 | TRBV3-1/TRBV3-2 | CASSQLTDIGQCSNTGELFF
TRBJ1-1 | TRBV21-1 | CASSKTGADTEAFF
TRBJ2-6 | TRBV19 | CASGRQGGPSGANVLTF
TRBJ1-2 | TRBV4-1 | CASSQVPRRGQSPYGYTF
TRBJ2-2 | TRBV15 | CATSLGGENTGELFF
TRBJ2-5 | TRBV9 | CASSLSREETQYF